This TCR beta chain was captured in a study of T cells in Graves' hyperthyroidism and ophthalmopathy (dated by TCRdb to the late 2010s). Some background on the complete study: To identify TCR V-J signatures that set the groups apart, the researchers used a discovery cohort of 100 patients, made up of roughly 40 with Graves' ophthalmopathy and about 60 with stable Graves' hyperthyroidism. Prospective prediction of ophthalmopathy was tested in an independent validation cohort consisting of under 20 hyperthyroidism patients and around 16 patients who later progressed to ophthalmopathy. The 100 or so discovery patients were randomly split 7:3 into training and test sets. In more than 5 Graves' hyperthyroidism patients, the study also compared T-cell repertoires from thyroid tissue with T-cell repertoires from blood. After sampling, hyperthyroidism patients received methimazole starting at 30 mg daily, and ophthalmopathy patients received high-dose intravenous methylprednisolone. The paper describes TCR Vbeta CDR3 sequencing of around 140 peripheral blood samples, made up of some 42 ophthalmopathy patients, roughly 80 hyperthyroidism patients and approximately 17 progressor patients. Broad study findings and their caveats: Most expanded thyroid clonotypes (frequency above 0.001) were also detected in blood, a finding suggesting that blood repertoires may reflect thyroid immune responses. Ophthalmopathy was separated from stable hyperthyroidism by a 13 V-J signature model, with around 88% sensitivity and roughly 84% specificity obtained in cross-validation and 80%/75% obtained in testing. Sample size was not statistically predetermined, and blinding of investigators to group allocation was not performed. In validation, progression to ophthalmopathy was predicted by the model with roughly 69% sensitivity and 72.22% specificity, a median of around 6.5 months before onset.

CDR1 is given as WSHSY and CDR2 as SAAADI, both from the germline V gene. The CDR3 sequence holds 15 residues, the cysteine and phenylalanine included. Only CDR3 DNA remains: 45 bases, in frame from the first base. The trim is 7 bases for V and 9 bases for J, with a gap of 19 bases between the germline ends. The TCR beta CDR3 regions were amplified from the RNA transcripts. A first-round RT-PCR of the TCR CDR3 used the HTBI primer set with the Qiagen OneStep RT-PCR kit. Libraries were constructed in a second round of multiplex PCR, after which size selection and purification were carried out. Sequencing of the libraries was done on an Illumina HiSeq2000 using paired-end 100 bp reads. Per the original workflow: Raw data were processed with SOAPnuke, discarding reads with adapters, uncalled bases, mean Phred below 15, or no exact constant-primer or identifier match. High-quality paired reads were merged with COPE v1.2.5, and unique nucleotide sequences were defined as clonotypes. Clonotypes were aligned to IMGT TRBV, TRBD and TRBJ reference segments using MiTCR v1.1. Analysis was restricted to V-J combinations with a frequency above 0.0001, which covered roughly 99% of repertoires. The TCS score was defined as the ratio of F50 (clonal expansion) to E x V (chaos), calculated using BLOSUM62-based TCRdist between CDR3 peptides within each V-J. Welch's t-statistics and random forest reduced roughly 500 V-J features to 13, which were used in a naive Bayes classifier (R e1071). The raw public reads went through TCRdb reprocessing: fastp at Q25, MiXCR clone calling, in-frame beta chains kept. Records with the same CDR3 protein are collapsed into one entry carrying the most frequent genes and DNA. Here the V and J calls rest on TCRdb's processing, not on the authors' analysis. The sample profile shows 600,000 or so distinct CDR3 sequences; roughly 50% of them were found once. Jointly, the top ten make up just over 8% of the sample.

A patient counted as having stable Graves' hyperthyroidism if no progression to ophthalmopathy occurred over 18 months of follow-up. Hyperthyroidism patients were aged 18 to 65 years and newly diagnosed, with disease duration of less than 2 months. Exclusion was applied to patients with uncontrolled infections, other autoimmune diseases, pregnancy or lactation. Diagnoses relied on clinical symptoms, serum thyroxine and TRAb, thyroid ultrasound and orbital computed tomography. Trizol reagent was used to extract total RNA, and RNA quality was then checked on an Agilent 2100 Bioanalyzer. This clonotype was seen many times. Its antigen specificity is not known. No base quality information exists; no much larger clone differs at one position.

This sequence originates from a woman younger than 35 with Graves' hyperthyroidism. Donor details come from another sample of the same person, matched by shared clones. The sequenced material came from peripheral blood or thyroid tissue (not recorded which). The V and J genes are TRBV10-2 and TRBJ1-6; 5 matching bases give a weak D call of TRBD1. The CDR3 protein is CASTPGRGGFSPLHF. The sequence in DNA is TGCGCCAGCACCCCTGGGAGGGGAGGATTTTCACCCCTCCACTTT.